The rows below give T cell receptor beta chains drawn from one sample of a study of Ad26.COV2.S vaccination and SARS-CoV-2 variants. Sequencing used immunoSEQ multiplex PCR; TCRdb keeps in-frame clones, though not all of them. The table has 240,000 or so clones, approximately 88% seen once. Sequencing used peripheral blood, obtained in a trial of Ad26.COV2.S vaccine versus placebo. These TCRs come from a person between 18 and 59 years old who received the Ad26.COV2.S COVID-19 vaccine or a placebo. The CDR3 runs from the conserved cysteine through the conserved F or W. A D gene is named only where the DNA matches it firmly. Not every row has a clone size; where given, it reads once, few, many or a size class.

TRBD1	TRBJ1-1	13	TRBV12-3/TRBV12-4	.	CASSMTGDREAFF	TGTGCCAGCAGCATGACAGGGGACCGTGAGGCTTTCTTT
.	TRBJ1-5	13	TRBV7-2	.	CASRQGQGQPQHF	TGTGCCAGCAGACAGGGTCAGGGTCAGCCCCAGCATTTT
.	TRBJ2-2	14	TRBV27	.	CASSYGPGTGELFF	TGTGCCAGCAGTTATGGACCAGGGACCGGGGAGCTGTTTTTT
.	TRBJ2-5	12	TRBV6-1	.	CASSYSQETQYF	TGTGCCAGCAGTTATAGCCAAGAGACCCAGTACTTC
.	TRBJ1-5	14	TRBV28	.	CASSFGQGSQPQHF	TGTGCCAGCAGTTTCGGGCAGGGGAGTCAGCCCCAGCATTTT
.	TRBJ2-7	13	TRBV5-8	.	CASSLRWGDEQYF	TGTGCCAGCAGCTTGAGGTGGGGGGACGAGCAGTACTTC
TRBD2	TRBJ2-1	17	TRBV25-1	.	CASSETSGASSYNEQFF	TGTGCCAGCAGTGAAACTAGCGGGGCTAGCTCCTACAATGAGCAGTTCTTC
.	TRBJ2-4	16	TRBV7-2	.	CASSLGGASGQNIQYF	TGTGCCAGCAGCTTAGGTGGGGCTTCAGGGCAAAACATTCAGTACTTC
.	TRBJ1-2	13	TRBV27	.	CASARSGGGGYTF	TGTGCCAGCGCTCGTTCGGGCGGGGGTGGCTACACCTTC
TRBD1	TRBJ1-2	16	TRBV10-3	.	CAISETRDRAPLGYTF	TGTGCCATCAGTGAGACGCGGGACAGGGCCCCACTTGGCTACACCTTC
.	TRBJ1-5	13	TRBV6-5	.	CATTLEGNQPQHF	TGTGCCACGACCCTCGAGGGCAATCAGCCCCAGCATTTT
.	TRBJ1-3	13	TRBV10-3	.	CAISGSGRNTIYF	TGTGCCATCAGTGGTTCGGGGCGAAACACCATATATTTT
.	TRBJ2-7	15	TRBV3-1/TRBV3-2	.	CASSQLTGGPYEQYF	TGTGCCAGCAGCCAACTTACAGGAGGCCCCTACGAGCAGTACTTC
.	TRBJ1-1	12	TRBV28	.	CASSFENTEAFF	TGTGCCAGCAGTTTCGAGAACACTGAAGCTTTCTTT
.	TRBJ1-6	14	TRBV28	.	CASSLYSLRSPLHF	TGTGCCAGCAGTTTATACAGCCTTCGATCACCCCTCCACTTT
.	TRBJ2-7	12	TRBV11-3	.	CASSPPQGEQYF	TGTGCCAGCAGCCCGCCACAGGGCGAGCAGTACTTC
.	TRBJ2-7	14	TRBV6-1	.	CASREGAISYEQYF	TGTGCCAGCAGAGAAGGGGCAATTTCGTACGAGCAGTACTTC
TRBD1	TRBJ1-5	14	TRBV28	many	CASSLTGGHQPQHF	TGTGCCAGCAGTTTGACAGGGGGACACCAGCCCCAGCATTTT
TRBD2	TRBJ2-5	15	TRBV7-6	.	CASAPGSGPQETQYF	TGTGCCAGCGCCCCGGGTAGCGGGCCGCAAGAGACCCAGTACTTC
.	TRBJ1-5	14	TRBV6-2/TRBV6-3	.	CASSYRESNQPQHF	TGTGCCAGCAGTTACCGGGAGAGCAATCAGCCCCAGCATTTT
TRBD1	TRBJ1-2	15	TRBV5-1	.	CASSLGTGTPIGYTF	TGCGCCAGCAGCCTGGGGACAGGAACCCCTATTGGCTACACCTTC
TRBD2	TRBJ2-5	15	TRBV19	.	CASSIPSGVVETQYF	TGTGCCAGTAGTATCCCTAGCGGGGTGGTGGAGACCCAGTACTTC
.	TRBJ1-1	14	TRBV10-3	.	CAIVLGLGNTEAFF	TGTGCCATTGTATTAGGACTGGGAAACACTGAAGCTTTCTTT
.	TRBJ1-5	14	TRBV28	few	CASSFGQSNQPQHF	TGTGCCAGCAGTTTCGGACAGAGCAATCAGCCCCAGCATTTT
TRBD1	TRBJ1-4	16	TRBV15	.	CATSPPVGQGDEKLFF	TGTGCCACCAGCCCCCCGGTAGGGCAGGGGGATGAAAAACTGTTTTTT
TRBD1	TRBJ1-4	13	TRBV28	once	CASSRPPGQEIHF	TGTGCCAGCAGTCGCCCACCGGGACAGGAAATTCATTTT
TRBD1	TRBJ1-5	15	TRBV6-2/TRBV6-3	.	CASSPDRDSNQPQHF	TGTGCCAGCAGTCCCGACAGGGATAGCAATCAGCCCCAGCATTTT
.	TRBJ2-2	14	TRBV5-6	.	CASSPARGGGELFF	TGTGCCAGCAGCCCGGCGAGGGGCGGGGGGGAGCTGTTTTTT
TRBD2	TRBJ2-3	16	TRBV11-3	.	CASSPGTRYSGATQYF	TGTGCCAGCAGCCCAGGGACTAGATATTCGGGAGCGACGCAGTATTTT
.	TRBJ1-2	14	TRBV19	.	CASSIRGIWDGYTF	TGTGCCAGTAGTATAAGGGGAATCTGGGATGGCTACACCTTC
TRBD1	TRBJ1-5	13	TRBV6-1	.	CASSRGTVQPQHF	TGTGCCAGCAGTCGCGGGACAGTTCAGCCCCAGCATTTT
.	TRBJ2-2	17	TRBV28	.	CASSLGRGFAYTGELFF	TGTGCCAGCAGTTTAGGACGGGGTTTCGCTTACACCGGGGAGCTGTTTTTT
.	TRBJ2-7	15	TRBV3-1/TRBV3-2	.	CASSQEPGGTYEQYF	TGTGCCAGCAGCCAAGAGCCAGGGGGGACCTACGAGCAGTACTTC
.	TRBJ1-1	12	TRBV29-1	.	CSPGTPSGGAFF	TGCAGCCCAGGGACGCCCTCGGGGGGAGCTTTCTTT
TRBD2	TRBJ2-3	16	TRBV5-4	.	CASSLTSGGAPDTQYF	TGTGCCAGCAGCCTGACTAGCGGGGGGGCTCCAGATACGCAGTATTTT
.	TRBJ2-7	14	TRBV27	.	CASSFGLSSYEQYF	TGTGCCAGCAGTTTTGGCCTAAGCTCCTACGAGCAGTACTTC
.	TRBJ1-6	16	TRBV13	.	CASSLRGKGRNSPLHF	TGTGCCAGCAGCTTACGAGGGAAAGGAAGAAATTCACCCCTCCACTTT
.	TRBJ2-2	16	TRBV7-2	.	CASSLDATTSTGELFF	TGTGCCAGCAGCTTAGACGCGACAACAAGCACCGGGGAGCTGTTTTTT
TRBD2	TRBJ2-1	18	TRBV7-9	.	CASLSGLAGGLSYNEQFF	TGTGCCAGCCTTTCGGGACTAGCGGGGGGACTCTCCTACAATGAGCAGTTCTTC
TRBD2	TRBJ2-1	15	TRBV28	.	CASSLGLAGGVEQFF	TGTGCCAGCAGTTTAGGACTAGCGGGAGGGGTTGAGCAGTTCTTC
.	TRBJ1-2	15	TRBV5-1	.	CASSLRGALNYGYTF	TGCGCCAGCAGCTTGCGGGGTGCACTTAACTATGGCTACACCTTC
TRBD1	TRBJ2-1	16	TRBV11-2	.	CASSLVGQGGGNEQFF	TGTGCCAGCAGCTTAGTTGGACAGGGTGGGGGCAATGAGCAGTTCTTC
.	TRBJ1-2	15	TRBV4-2	.	CASSEPLRTDYGYTF	TGTGCCAGCAGCGAGCCCTTGAGGACGGATTACGGCTACACCTTC
TRBD1	TRBJ1-1	17	TRBV5-1	.	CASSLVPGGTLNTEAFF	TGCGCCAGCAGCTTGGTGCCAGGGGGCACACTGAACACTGAAGCTTTCTTT
TRBD2	TRBJ2-1	15	TRBV6-4	.	CASTQTSGGADEQFF	TGTGCCAGCACCCAGACTAGCGGGGGGGCAGATGAGCAGTTCTTC
.	TRBJ1-1	16	TRBV11-2	once	CASSLGPYLGDTEAFF	TGTGCCAGCAGCCTTGGCCCTTATCTCGGTGACACTGAAGCTTTCTTT
.	TRBJ1-2	14	TRBV5-1	.	CASSLDRQNYGYTF	TGCGCCAGCAGCTTAGATAGACAGAACTATGGCTACACCTTC
.	TRBJ1-2	14	TRBV7-2	.	CASSLAAGSYGYTF	TGTGCCAGCAGCTTAGCAGCGGGATCCTATGGCTACACCTTC
TRBD2	TRBJ2-7	16	TRBV19	.	CASSTIGLAGGHEQYF	TGTGCCAGTAGTACCATCGGACTAGCGGGAGGCCACGAGCAGTACTTC
.	TRBJ2-2	15	TRBV6-2/TRBV6-3	.	CASSRTAMNTGELFF	TGTGCCAGCAGTCGGACAGCTATGAACACCGGGGAGCTGTTTTTT
TRBD2	TRBJ2-3	21	TRBV4-1	.	CASSQEDFRGLAGPMGDTQYF	TGCGCCAGCAGCCAAGAAGATTTTAGGGGACTAGCGGGTCCAATGGGAGATACGCAGTATTTT
TRBD2	TRBJ2-2	17	TRBV4-1	.	CASSQGLAGGFSGELFF	TGCGCCAGCAGCCAGGGACTAGCGGGGGGGTTTTCCGGGGAGCTGTTTTTT
TRBD2	TRBJ2-1	17	TRBV9	.	CASSGGTSGISYNEQFF	TGTGCCAGCAGCGGTGGGACTAGCGGGATCTCCTACAATGAGCAGTTCTTC
.	TRBJ2-3	16	TRBV9	.	CASSGGAELSTDTQYF	TGTGCCAGCAGCGGTGGAGCGGAGCTTAGCACAGATACGCAGTATTTT
.	TRBJ1-1	15	TRBV7-9	.	CASSAYGGTNTEAFF	TGTGCCAGCAGCGCCTATGGGGGAACGAACACTGAAGCTTTCTTT